One and the same sample provided the 25 T cell receptor beta chains below, sequenced in a study of graft-versus-host responses after intestinal transplantation. Produced via immunoSEQ multiplex PCR; TCRdb's table is partial and in-frame only. The sample lists about 120,000 clones; 85% to 95% were seen once. Their antigen targets remain unknown. Sequencing used unstimulated CD4+ T cells sorted from spleen or lymph node cells, obtained before intestinal transplant. The receptors shown here come from a human donor who received an intestinal transplant.

For the CDR3, the DNA is TGTGCCAGCTCACCTCCGGGACTAGCGGACTACGAGCAGTACTTC. Its protein product is CASSPPGLADYEQYF. The gene calls are TRBV18 and TRBJ2-7; 11 positions match TRBD2. The CDR3 covers 15 residues. The J segment lost 3 bases and the V segment lost 3 bases, leaving 4 bases of the junction unmatched. CDR1 is KGHSH, CDR2 LQKENI, per germline.

The V call is TRBV11-2, the J call TRBJ2-5, with TRBD1 matching over 11 bases. CDR1 is SGHAT and CDR2 is FQNNGV in the germline V gene. The CDR3 loop spans 16 amino acids. V lost 1 base and J lost 5; bases outside the gene matches: 6. CDR3 region: CASSLGRDRGFETQYF. The CDR3 DNA follows: TGTGCCAGCAGCTTAGGTCGGGACAGGGGGTTTGAGACCCAGTACTTC. Full variable domain (missing parts from reference TRBV11-2 and TRBJ2-5): EAGVAQSPRYKIIEKRQSVAFWCNPISGHATLYWYQQILGQGPKLLIQFQNNGVVDDSQLPKDRFSAERLKGVDSTLKIQPAKLEDSAVYLCASSLGRDRGFETQYFGPGTRLLVL.

The V call is TRBV7-8, the J call TRBJ2-3; TRBD2 agrees at 14 bases. Trimming took 5 bases from V and 0 from J; bases not matched to a gene: 10. The germline V gene encodes CDR1 SGHVS and CDR2 FQNEAQ. The CDR3 is 19 residues long. This CDR3 reads CASSPRTSGRPTSTDTQYF. The CDR3 region has the DNA TGTGCCAGCAGCCCGCGGACTAGCGGGAGGCCGACTAGCACAGATACGCAGTATTTT.

The rearrangement links TRBV12-1 to TRBJ2-3; no check of the table's D call, TRBD2, against the DNA was made. TRBV12-1 is recorded as a pseudogene. CDR3 length: 19 amino acids. CDR3 in amino acids: CASSLIGLAGVVSTDTQYF. For the CDR3, the DNA is TGTGCCAGCAGCTTAATCGGGCTAGCGGGAGTCGTGAGCACAGATACGCAGTATTTT.

This clone was detected only once. The gene calls are TRBV5-6 and TRBJ2-7, with 11 bases identical to TRBD2. Germline CDR1 reads SGHDT; CDR2 reads YYEEEE. V gave up 4 bases and J gave up 0 bases; unmatched junction bases: 3. This CDR3 spans 15 amino acids. CDR3 residues: CASSITSGGSYEQYF. Written as DNA, the CDR3 is TGTGCCAGCAGCATCACTAGCGGGGGCTCCTACGAGCAGTACTTC.

This clone came up a few times. The gene calls are TRBV5-6 and TRBJ2-1, with D uncertain. CDR3 length equals 12 residues. Germline-derived CDR1 and CDR2 are SGHDT and YYEEEE. Trimming removed 2 bases from V and 4 bases from J, with 4 bases in between. The CDR3 region has the DNA TGTGCCAGCAGCTTTGGATACAATGAGCAGTTCTTC. Translated: CASSFGYNEQFF.

As regards this clone: The junction does not match germline at one end; this may be a read error. The CDR3 DNA is TGTGCTAGCAGTTTCAGCGGGAGGGCCGGAACCGGGGAGCTGTTTTTT. This gives the protein CASSFSGRAGTGELFF. V and J are TRBV7-7 and TRBJ2-2; 10 bases fit TRBD2. CDR3 length equals 16 residues. Germline CDR1 SSHAT, CDR2 FNYEAQ (reference sequence). The full variable domain, with the rest looked up from reference TRBV7-7 and TRBJ2-2, is GAGVSQSPRYKVTKRGQDVTLRCDPISSHATLYWYQQALGQGPEFLTYFNYEAQPDKSGLPSDRFSAERPEGSISTLTIQRTEQRDSAMYRCASSFSGRAGTGELFFGEGSRLTVL.

V usage is TRBV25-1 and J usage is TRBJ1-1; D is unclear. With 1 base removed from V and 6 bases from J, the gap between germline ends came to 18 bases. Germline assignment: CDR1 MGHDK and CDR2 SYGVNS. The CDR3 runs 16 residues. Here the CDR3 DNA reads TGTGCCAGCAGTGAATTGGGAGCGGCCAGGAGCGCTGAAGCTTTCTTT. It yields the protein CASSELGAARSAEAFF.

The CDR3 bases are TGCGCCAGCAGCCCGGGACAGGTTAACTATGGCTACACCTTC. This codes for CASSPGQVNYGYTF. The chain uses TRBV5-1 and TRBJ1-2; 8 nucleotides line up with TRBD1. J was trimmed by 1 base and V by 4 bases; bases with no gene match: 3. The CDR3 is 14 amino acids. Germline CDR1 SGHRS, CDR2 YFSETQ.

The V gene is TRBV7-8, the J gene TRBJ2-5; TRBD1 is a possible D gene (6 bases). The J call may be in error: the DNA end matches TRBJ2-7 better. CDR1 and CDR2 from the germline V gene are SGHVS and FQNEAQ. This CDR3 has 12 residues. CDR3: CASRTQGSEQYF. The DNA for the CDR3 is TGTGCCAGCAGGACACAGGGATCCGAGCAGTACTTC.

The chain carries TRBV7-8 and TRBJ2-2; 11 bases fit TRBD2. V lost 3 bases, J lost 6 bases, and 9 bases stayed unmatched. The germline V gene has CDR1 SGHVS and CDR2 FQNEAQ. The CDR3 has 17 amino acids. This chain's CDR3 is CASSFILAGVLSGELFF. The CDR3 DNA follows: TGTGCCAGCAGCTTCATACTAGCGGGAGTTCTATCCGGGGAGCTGTTTTTT.

Of note for this clone: The same CDR3 can be traced to other DNA sequences in this sample. The chain carries TRBV7-3 and TRBJ2-5; no reliable D call. CDR3 size: 13 residues. CDR1 and CDR2 from the germline V gene are SGHTA and FQGTGA. V was pared by 2 bases and J by 2 bases, with 6 bases between. CDR3 sequence (DNA): TGTGCCAGCAGCTTAGGGGTTCAAGAGACCCAGTACTTC. It translates to CASSLGVQETQYF.

V gene TRBV7-2 combines with J gene TRBJ1-5, with TRBD1 matching 7 bases. The germline gives CDR1 SGHTA, CDR2 FQGNSA. Trimming cost V 5 bases and J 3 bases; bases outside gene matches: 7. The CDR3 contains 15 residues. This CDR3 is CASSLRQGPNQPQHF. CDR3 nucleotides: TGTGCCAGCAGCCTCCGACAGGGTCCCAATCAGCCCCAGCATTTT. The whole variable domain, remainder taken from reference TRBV7-2 and TRBJ1-5, is GAGVSQSPSNKVTEKGKDVELRCDPISGHTALYWYRQSLGQGLEFLIYFQGNSAPDKSGLPSDRFSAERTGGSVSTLTIQRTQQEDSAVYLCASSLRQGPNQPQHFGDGTRLSIL.

This clone was found a few times. The chain joins TRBV7-9 to TRBJ2-2; the D gene is possibly TRBD2 (5 bases). The V gene lost 1 base and the J gene lost 8 bases, with 8 bases spanning the gap. CDR3 length: 13 residues. Germline V gives CDR1 SEHNR, CDR2 FQNEAQ (reference sequence). CDR3 sequence (DNA): TGTGCCAGCAGCTTAGATCGGAGGGGGGAGCTGTTTTTT. Its protein product is CASSLDRRGELFF.

The genes are TRBV6-6 and TRBJ2-5, with D possibly matching TRBD1 (5 bases). The CDR3 covers 15 residues. The V end lost 4 bases, the J end lost 1 base, and 13 bases lay between the germline ends. The V gene's germline CDR1 is MNHNY and CDR2 SVGAGI (reference sequence). The DNA of the CDR3 is TGTGCCAGCAGTTTCGAAACAGGAATCCAAGAGACCCAGTACTTC. Translation gives CASSFETGIQETQYF.

The rearrangement joins TRBV28 to TRBJ1-2; 8 bases agree with TRBD1. The CDR3 length is 15 residues. The V segment lost 7 bases and the J segment 8 bases; nucleotides outside the gene matches: 15. Germline values: CDR1 MDHEN, CDR2 SYDVKM. Written as DNA, the CDR3 is TGTGCCAGCATATCCCTGGGGGGACAGGTTTGGGGCTACACCTTC. Translation: CASISLGGQVWGYTF.

The chain carries TRBV6-6 and TRBJ2-5; possible D gene TRBD2, 5 bases. V lost 6 bases and J 1 base, leaving 9 bases between the germline ends. From germline, CDR1 is MNHNY and CDR2 SVGAGI (reference sequence). This CDR3 spans 13 amino acids. The chain's CDR3 is CASRARAQETQYF. Written as DNA, the CDR3 is TGTGCCAGCAGGGCGAGGGCCCAAGAGACCCAGTACTTC.

V usage is TRBV5-4 and J usage is TRBJ2-1; 10 bases match TRBD2. V lost 5 bases, J lost 9 bases, and 14 bases stayed unmatched. CDR3 length: 16 residues. The germline gives CDR1 SGHNT, CDR2 YYREEE (reference sequence). Here the CDR3 reads CASRVFRIAGGGEQFF. The CDR3 DNA sequence: TGTGCCAGCAGGGTTTTCCGCATAGCGGGAGGAGGTGAGCAGTTCTTC.

As DNA, the CDR3 is TGCAGCGTCTCCCGGGACAGGGGGTCAGGTACGCAGTATTTT. It is translated as CSVSRDRGSGTQYF. The V and J genes are TRBV29-1 and TRBJ2-3, with TRBD1 identical over 11 bases. V was clipped by 6 bases and J by 8 bases; unmatched bases: 10. The CDR3 is 14 amino acids. From germline, CDR1 is SQVTM and CDR2 ANQGSEA.

The genes are TRBV18 and TRBJ2-7; D gene uncertain. V lost 3 bases to trimming and J lost 2 bases, with 8 bases between them. The CDR3 totals 13 residues. Germline V CDR1 and CDR2: KGHSH, LQKENI. The CDR3 loop reads CASSPAAAYEQYF. The DNA for the CDR3 is TGTGCCAGCTCACCTGCGGCAGCCTACGAGCAGTACTTC. The complete variable domain, with remaining parts taken from reference TRBV18 and TRBJ2-7, reads NAGVMQNPRHLVRRRGQEARLRCSPMKGHSHVYWYRQLPEEGLKFMVYLQKENIIDESGMPKERFSAEFPKEGPSILRIQQVVRGDSAAYFCASSPAAAYEQYFGPGTRLTVT.

This sequence joins TRBV13 and TRBJ2-7; D ambiguous. The CDR3 loop spans 16 amino acids. The germline V gene encodes CDR1 PRHDT and CDR2 FYEKMQ (reference sequence). V was cut by 0 bases and J by 1 base, with 13 bases left in between. CDR3 protein: CASSLGRQTGSYEQYF. The CDR3 DNA reads TGTGCCAGCAGCTTAGGCCGGCAGACCGGTTCCTACGAGCAGTACTTC.

The chain employs TRBV5-4 and TRBJ2-2, with D possibly being TRBD1 or TRBD2 (6 bases each). This CDR3 has 16 residues. The V end lost 0 bases, the J end lost 0 bases, and 9 bases lay between the germline ends. Per germline, CDR1 SGHNT and CDR2 YYREEE (reference sequence). This CDR3 is CASSLGGASNTGELFF. The CDR3, as DNA: TGTGCCAGCAGCTTGGGGGGGGCCTCGAACACCGGGGAGCTGTTTTTT.

This chain joins TRBV11-1 and TRBJ2-1; TRBD2 is a possible D gene (5 bases). Deletions cut 5 bases from V and 4 bases from J, with 9 bases between. CDR3 size: 13 residues. From germline, CDR1 is SGHAT and CDR2 FQDESV (reference sequence). The CDR3 nucleotides are TGTGCCAGCAGCCCTCGGACTTACAATGAGCAGTTCTTC. Translation gives CASSPRTYNEQFF. Combining the CDR3 with reference TRBV11-1 and TRBJ2-1 gives the whole variable domain EAEVAQSPRYKITEKSQAVAFWCDPISGHATLYWYRQILGQGPELLVQFQDESVVDDSQLPKDRFSAERLKGVDSTLKIQPAELGDSAMYLCASSPRTYNEQFFGPGTRLTVL.

The chain is built from TRBV6-4 and TRBJ2-3, with 7 nucleotides matching TRBD2. After removal of 7 bases from V and 2 bases from J, the junction contained 9 bases not matched to a gene. CDR1 MRHNA and CDR2 SNTAGT come from the germline V gene. CDR3 length: 15 residues. CDR3 nucleotide sequence: TGTGCCAGCAAAAGGTCTAGCGGTACCACAGATACGCAGTATTTT. This encodes CASKRSSGTTDTQYF.

The chain couples TRBV5-1 to TRBJ2-3; D unclear. Looked up from germline, CDR1 is SGHRS and CDR2 is YFSETQ. V lost 4 bases to trimming and J lost 0 bases, with 3 bases between them. The CDR3 contains 12 residues. CDR3 in DNA: TGCGCCAGCAGCGTTAGCACAGATACGCAGTATTTT. Its protein product is CASSVSTDTQYF.